Listed below are T cell receptor beta chains from one sample, sequenced in a study of blood T cell repertoires in COVID-19. The assay was immunoSEQ multiplex PCR, and TCRdb's table has in-frame clones only and misses some. The sample lists 360,000 or so clones; roughly 90% were seen once. The sequenced sample was peripheral blood. Source of these receptors: a man aged 18-30 years with active or convalescent COVID-19. Each CDR3 is given with its conserved first and last residue. The D gene is left open where the match is weak. Size is omitted from some rows. Given values are once, few, many or a class for expanded clones.

abundance,j_gene,d_gene,v_gene,CDR3nt,CDR3aa
.,TRBJ1-3,.,TRBV5-6,TGTGCCAGCAGCTTTTGGATTAGGCGGGGGGCGAGAAACACCATATATTTT,CASSFWIRRGARNTIYF
.,TRBJ2-1,.,TRBV5-1,TGCGCCAGCAGCTTGGAGGCAGGTTACAATGAGCAGTTCTTC,CASSLEAGYNEQFF
.,TRBJ1-2,TRBD1,TRBV11-2,TGTGCCAGCAGCTTAGAGAGGGGGCTCTATGGCTACACCTTC,CASSLERGLYGYTF
.,TRBJ2-1,.,TRBV9,TGTGCCAGCAGCGTAGTCACAGGGACCTACAATGAGCAGTTCTTC,CASSVVTGTYNEQFF
.,TRBJ2-1,TRBD2,TRBV12-3/TRBV12-4,TGTGCCAGCAGTATAATAGCGGGAGAGCAGTTCTTC,CASSIIAGEQFF
.,TRBJ2-7,.,TRBV6-2/TRBV6-3,TGTGCCAGCAGCCCGACACCCTTGGAGCAGTACTTC,CASSPTPLEQYF
.,TRBJ1-1,.,TRBV7-9,TGTGCCAGCAGCACCGGGACAGAAGCTTTCTTT,CASSTGTEAFF
once,TRBJ2-3,TRBD1,TRBV6-5,TGTGCCAGCAGTCCCCTGGACAGGCTTAATGGGCAGTATTTT,CASSPLDRLNGQYF
.,TRBJ2-3,.,TRBV6-2/TRBV6-3,TGTGCCAGCAGTTTAGGGGCAGATACGCAGTATTTT,CASSLGADTQYF
.,TRBJ2-5,TRBD2,TRBV6-6,TGTGCCAGCAGACCACTCGGACTAGCGGGAATGGAGACCCAGTACTTC,CASRPLGLAGMETQYF
.,TRBJ2-1,TRBD2,TRBV27,TGTGCCAGCAGTTTACTAGTACTAGCGGGGGACAATGAGCAGTTCTTC,CASSLLVLAGDNEQFF
.,TRBJ1-4,TRBD1,TRBV5-1,TGCGCCAGCAGCAGACAGGGGGGAAATGAAAAACTGTTTTTT,CASSRQGGNEKLFF
.,TRBJ1-5,TRBD1,TRBV9,TGTGCCAGCAGCCACGGAGGGGGCACCAATCAGCCCCAGCATTTT,CASSHGGGTNQPQHF
.,TRBJ1-1,TRBD1,TRBV5-5,TGTGCCAGCAGCAATTACAGGGGGAACACTGAAGCTTTCTTT,CASSNYRGNTEAFF
.,TRBJ1-1,.,TRBV12-3/TRBV12-4,TGTGCCAGCAGCCCAGGGCAGAGTGAAGCTTTCTTT,CASSPGQSEAFF
.,TRBJ2-7,TRBD1,TRBV3-1/TRBV3-2,TGTGCCAGCAGCAAAAACCGGGACAGACAATACGAGCAGTACTTC,CASSKNRDRQYEQYF
.,TRBJ2-5,TRBD2,TRBV4-2,TGTGCCAGCAGCCAGCCACTAGCGGGTGGGGAAGAGACCCAGTACTTC,CASSQPLAGGEETQYF
.,TRBJ1-6,.,TRBV5-4,TGTGCCAGCAGCCGGGGGAGGGCGACGAATTCACCCCTCCACTTT,CASSRGRATNSPLHF
.,TRBJ2-3,TRBD2,TRBV6-5,TGTGCCAGCAGTCCCGGGGGGACCCTCACAGATACGCAGTATTTT,CASSPGGTLTDTQYF
.,TRBJ2-1,.,TRBV27,TGTGCCAGCAGTGCCAGACCCAAGGGGGGGGGCAATGAGCAGTTCTTC,CASSARPKGGGNEQFF
.,TRBJ2-1,.,TRBV11-2,TGTGCCAGCAGGGGGCCGGGACTTCCCTACAATGAGCAGTTCTTC,CASRGPGLPYNEQFF
.,TRBJ2-2,.,TRBV5-6,TGTGCCAGCAGCGCCGGGACTCGACATACCGGGGAGCTGTTTTTT,CASSAGTRHTGELFF
.,TRBJ2-1,TRBD2,TRBV9,TGTGCCAGCAGCGTAAGGGGCGCCGGGGGGAATAACAATGAGCAGTTCTTC,CASSVRGAGGNNNEQFF
.,TRBJ2-2,.,TRBV7-8,TGTGCCAGCAGTTCAACCGGGGAGCTGTTTTTT,CASSSTGELFF
few,TRBJ1-5,.,TRBV19,TGTGCCAGTAGTATAGTTTCAGGGAAAGTCAATCAGCCCCAGCATTTT,CASSIVSGKVNQPQHF
.,TRBJ2-7,TRBD1,TRBV29-1,TGCAGCGTTGTGGACAGGGGTTACGAGCAGTACTTC,CSVVDRGYEQYF
.,TRBJ2-2,.,TRBV7-6,TGTGCCGGCCGCCTCCGGGACACCTCCTCCCCCGACACCGGGGAGCTGTTTTTT,CAGRLRDTSSPDTGELFF
once,TRBJ2-1,TRBD2,TRBV4-1,TGCGCCAGCAGCCTTAGCGGGAGCTCCTACAATGAGCAGTTCTTC,CASSLSGSSYNEQFF
.,TRBJ2-7,.,TRBV30,TGTGCCTGGAGTCCTCAAACGGGATACGAGCAGTACTTC,CAWSPQTGYEQYF
.,TRBJ1-2,TRBD1,TRBV7-6,TGTGCCAGCAGCCTCTCTCCAGGGGGCGACTATGGCTACACCTTC,CASSLSPGGDYGYTF
.,TRBJ2-7,TRBD2,TRBV6-6,TGTGCCAGCAGGGAATTTCCGGGACTAGCGGGTTTCGAGCAGTACTTC,CASREFPGLAGFEQYF
.,TRBJ2-1,TRBD2,TRBV10-3,TGTGCCATCAGCTTTGGACTAGCGGGAGGCTTTGAGCAGTTCTTC,CAISFGLAGGFEQFF
once,TRBJ2-3,TRBD1,TRBV24-1,TGTGCCACCCGCTCCGGGACAGGGCTGAGTACAGATACGCAGTATTTT,CATRSGTGLSTDTQYF
.,TRBJ2-2,.,TRBV5-1,TGCGCCAGCAGCTTAGGGAGTACGAACACCGGGGAGCTGTTTTTT,CASSLGSTNTGELFF
.,TRBJ1-1,TRBD1,TRBV7-8,TGTGCCAGCAGCTCGGGACAGCTCATGAACACTGAAGCTTTCTTT,CASSSGQLMNTEAFF
.,TRBJ1-2,.,TRBV28,TGTGCCAGCAGTTTATGGGAGAAGACCGGCCTCTATGGCTACACCTTC,CASSLWEKTGLYGYTF
.,TRBJ1-3,TRBD1,TRBV2,TGTGCCAGCAGTGACCCGGGACAGTCCGGAAACACCATATATTTT,CASSDPGQSGNTIYF
.,TRBJ2-1,.,TRBV28,TGTGCCAGCAGTTTATTTCGGGGGAGGTCGAATGAGCAGTTCTTC,CASSLFRGRSNEQFF
.,TRBJ2-7,.,TRBV4-1,TGCGCCAGCAGCCAAGATCCCGGGGGACGCAACGAGCAGTACTTC,CASSQDPGGRNEQYF
once,TRBJ1-1,TRBD1,TRBV27,TGTGCCAGCAGTAACCCTGACAGGGAAGAAACTGAAGCTTTCTTT,CASSNPDREETEAFF
.,TRBJ2-7,.,TRBV7-9,TGTGCCAGCAACTACTTAGAGTGGGGGCACTACGAGCAGTACTTC,CASNYLEWGHYEQYF
once,TRBJ2-5,.,TRBV11-2,TGTGCCAGCCGTCGAGTCTTGCGGGAGACCCAGTACTTC,CASRRVLRETQYF
few,TRBJ1-5,TRBD1,TRBV6-2/TRBV6-3,TGTGCCAGCAGTAAGACAGGGGAAGGCAATCAGCCCCAGCATTTT,CASSKTGEGNQPQHF
.,TRBJ1-1,TRBD1,TRBV5-5,TGTGCCAGCAGCTCCTCGACAGGGAACGCTTTCTTT,CASSSSTGNAFF
many,TRBJ1-5,.,TRBV20-1,TGCAGTGCTAGTTCTGAGGGCAGGTTGTACAATCAGCCCCAGCATTTT,CSASSEGRLYNQPQHF
.,TRBJ1-4,.,TRBV18,TGTGCCAGCTCACTCGCTCTTCGGGAAAAACTGTTTTTT,CASSLALREKLFF
.,TRBJ1-2,.,TRBV6-5,TGTGCCAGCATCCTAAAGGGGCCCGGCTATGGCTACACCTTC,CASILKGPGYGYTF
.,TRBJ1-5,TRBD1,TRBV6-5,TGTGCCAGCAGACCCGGACAGGGCGGCCAGCCCCAGCATTTT,CASRPGQGGQPQHF
.,TRBJ1-5,TRBD1,TRBV19,TGTGCCAGTAGTATTAAGGGGGCGGGTCAGCCCCAGCATTTT,CASSIKGAGQPQHF